The clone carrying this T cell receptor (beta chain) came up many times. The data are from a study of read filtering for tumor transcriptome and immune sequencing. This library used roughly 400 ng RNA and molecular barcoded adaptors spanning alpha/delta and beta/gamma chains. TCRdb reanalysed the reads using MiXCR and keeps one entry per CDR3 protein. This table has 120,000 or so distinct CDR3 sequences, 13% appearing once. The CDR3 is 13 amino acids. CDR1 is SGHTA, CDR2 FQGNSA, per germline. Trimming left V 3 bases short and J 8 bases short, with 11 bases between. The source material was a population of CD138-negative cells sorted from bone marrow. The clonotype originates from a donor at least 40 years old with multiple myeloma. V gene TRBV7-2 combines with J gene TRBJ2-1, with unresolved D. CDR3 loop: CASSFKRSDEQFF. Here the CDR3 DNA reads TGTGCCAGCAGCTTCAAGCGATCCGATGAGCAGTTCTTC. Filled out from reference TRBV7-2 and TRBJ2-1, the complete variable domain reads GAGVSQSPSNKVTEKGKDVELRCDPISGHTALYWYRQSLGQGLEFLIYFQGNSAPDKSGLPSDRFSAERTGGSVSTLTIQRTQQEDSAVYLCASSFKRSDEQFFGPGTRLTVL.